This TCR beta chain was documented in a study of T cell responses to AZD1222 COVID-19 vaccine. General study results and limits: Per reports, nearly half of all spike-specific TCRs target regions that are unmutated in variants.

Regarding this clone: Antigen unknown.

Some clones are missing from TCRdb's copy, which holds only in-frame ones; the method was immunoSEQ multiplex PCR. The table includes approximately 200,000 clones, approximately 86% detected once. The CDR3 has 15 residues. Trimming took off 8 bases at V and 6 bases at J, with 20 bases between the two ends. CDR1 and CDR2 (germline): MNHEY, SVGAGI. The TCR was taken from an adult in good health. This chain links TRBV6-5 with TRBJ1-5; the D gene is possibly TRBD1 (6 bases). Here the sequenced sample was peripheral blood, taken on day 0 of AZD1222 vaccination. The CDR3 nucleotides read TGTGCCAGCCAAACCCAGGACAGTCTGTCTCAGCCCCAGCATTTT. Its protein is CASQTQDSLSQPQHF.